The rows below give T cell receptor beta chains drawn from one sample of a study of T cell changes during pregnancy in multiple sclerosis. The method was immunoSEQ multiplex PCR; TCRdb's version includes in-frame clones alone and lacks a portion of them. The repertoire holds tens of thousands of clones, with just over 90% as singletons. Sequencing used peripheral blood, obtained after pregnancy. The source is a female donor with multiple sclerosis, enrolled in a pregnancy study. Each CDR3 is given with its conserved first and last residue. A D gene is named only where the DNA matches it firmly.

TRBD2	TRBJ2-3	TRBV7-2	CASSFTPPSGGDTQYF	TGTGCCAGCAGCTTTACCCCCCCTAGCGGTGGAGATACGCAGTATTTT
TRBD2	TRBJ2-2	TRBV9	CASSEGTSGRAVTGELFF	TGTGCCAGCAGCGAAGGGACTAGCGGGAGGGCCGTCACCGGGGAGCTGTTTTTT
TRBD1	TRBJ2-1	TRBV29-1	CSASADRVSYNEQFF	TGCAGCGCGTCCGCGGACAGGGTCTCCTACAATGAGCAGTTCTTC
TRBD2	TRBJ2-7	TRBV4-1	CASSQGRAYEQYF	TGCGCCAGCAGCCAGGGGAGGGCCTACGAGCAGTACTTC
TRBD1	TRBJ1-1	TRBV2	CASTMRDRGNTEAFF	TGTGCCAGCACTATGAGGGACAGGGGGAACACTGAAGCTTTCTTT
TRBD2	TRBJ2-7	TRBV5-4	CASSLGGGRAYEQYF	TGTGCCAGCAGCTTGGGAGGCGGGAGGGCCTACGAGCAGTACTTC
-	TRBJ2-5	TRBV19	CASSRDKVETQYF	TGTGCCAGTAGTAGGGACAAGGTAGAGACCCAGTACTTC
-	TRBJ1-1	TRBV2	CASSEVPGMNTEAFF	TGTGCCAGCAGTGAAGTTCCGGGGATGAACACTGAAGCTTTCTTT
TRBD1	TRBJ1-3	TRBV28	CASSPLGQEYSGNTIYF	TGTGCCAGCAGTCCCCTCGGACAGGAATACTCTGGAAACACCATATATTTT
TRBD2	TRBJ2-5	TRBV28	CASEIAGVETQYF	TGTGCCAGCGAGATAGCGGGAGTAGAGACCCAGTACTTC